The entry below gives a single T cell receptor beta chain sequence along with its context. Its antigen is undetermined. The sample belongs to a study of blood T cells in healthy people across ages. Study-wide points: Lack of knowledge of donor CMV status possibly confounded expanded clonotype changes. Observed TCR beta diversity showed a strong correlation with the percentage of naive T cells as measured by flow cytometry.

CDR3 length equals 14 residues. The V end was cut by 5 bases, the J end by 6 bases, with 14 bases between. CDR1 and CDR2 from the germline V gene are LGHNT and FRNRAP. With a J-beta primer mix and a sample-barcoded 5' primer, a second PCR ran roughly 6 to 12 cycles. Each single sample gave us at least 2.5 million CDR3-containing paired-end reads. Using its own MiXCR run on the 5' RACE reads, TCRdb lists one record per CDR3 protein. The sample records about 1.5 million distinct CDR3 sequences, 35% to 45% being singletons. This clonotype originated in a woman between 18 and 29 years old in good health. The sample was blood. V usage is TRBV12-5 and J usage is TRBJ2-1; D ambiguous. The CDR3 is CASGNPAKFNEQFF. The CDR3 bases are TGTGCTAGTGGTAACCCTGCAAAGTTCAATGAGCAGTTCTTC.